Each of the 24 T cell receptor beta chains below was sequenced from the same sample in a study of metastatic and nonmetastatic thyroid tumors. No treatment had been given to any patient before thyroid surgery. TCRdb re-processed the PCR reads through MiXCR. The sample holds some 18,000 clones, over 20% seen once. What was sequenced was tumor tissue. These receptors all come from a male donor with papillary thyroid cancer or a benign thyroid nodule (not recorded which). Some clones in this sample may be carry-over from other donors' samples.

This clone has a handful of counts. The V gene is TRBV2, the J gene TRBJ2-7; 10 bases agree with TRBD2. Unmatched junction bases numbered 1, after V lost 0 bases and J lost 2 bases. The CDR3 sequence is 15 residues long. CDR1 is SNHLY, CDR2 FYNNEI, per germline. This chain's CDR3 is CASSEALAGAYEQYF. For the CDR3, the DNA is TGTGCCAGCAGTGAAGCGCTAGCGGGAGCCTACGAGCAGTACTTC.

This clone was counted at least ten times. The V gene is TRBV5-5, the J gene TRBJ1-5, with 7 bases aligning to TRBD1. V was pared by 5 bases and J by 1 base, with 9 bases of the junction left unmatched. CDR1 and CDR2 (germline): SGHKS, YYEKEE (reference sequence). The CDR3 extends over 16 amino acids. CDR3 bases: TGTGCCAGCAGATACGGATGGGGACAGAGCAATCAGCCCCAGCATTTT. Translating gives CASRYGWGQSNQPQHF.

Ten or more counts support this clone. This chain joins TRBV12-3 or TRBV12-4 and TRBJ2-3, with TRBD2 identical over 13 bases. CDR3 size: 15 residues. The V segment lost 7 bases and the J segment 3 bases; nucleotides outside the gene matches: 4. For the CDR3, the DNA is TGTGCCAGCACCCGGACTAGCGGGAGAACAGATACGCAGTATTTT. Protein sequence: CASTRTSGRTDTQYF.

The sample holds many counts of this clone. The chain has TRBV24-1 and TRBJ2-5; D uncertain. Between the trimmed V and J ends, which lost 4 bases and 5 bases, there was a span of 13 bases. Germline V gene sequence: CDR1 KGHDR, CDR2 SFDVKD. CDR3 length: 14 amino acids. CDR3: CATSEPDMAETQYF. The DNA for the CDR3 is TGTGCCACCAGTGAACCCGACATGGCGGAGACCCAGTACTTC.

This clone was observed many times. The V gene is TRBV13, the J gene TRBJ1-1, with D hard to call. Germline-derived CDR1 and CDR2 are PRHDT and FYEKMQ (reference sequence). This CDR3 is 16 amino acids long. The V end lost 5 bases, the J end lost 1 base, and 17 bases lay between the germline ends. The CDR3 spells CASSPALARGNTEAFF. For the CDR3, the DNA is TGTGCCAGCAGCCCTGCTCTGGCGCGAGGGAACACTGAAGCTTTCTTT. Together with reference TRBV13 and TRBJ1-1, the CDR3 gives the full variable domain: AAGVIQSPRHLIKEKRETATLKCYPIPRHDTVYWYQQGPGQDPQFLISFYEKMQSDKGSIPDRFSAQQFSDYHSELNMSSLELGDSALYFCASSPALARGNTEAFFGQGTRLTVV.

This clone was counted many times. The V and J genes are TRBV9 and TRBJ2-1; D gene ambiguous. V was shortened by 3 bases and J by 3 bases, with 16 bases between the two germline ends. Germline loops: CDR1 SGDLS, CDR2 YYNGEE. There are 16 residues in the CDR3. This CDR3 reads CASSGRLATYYNEQFF. CDR3 in DNA: TGTGCCAGCAGCGGGCGACTTGCGACCTACTACAATGAGCAGTTCTTC.

The sample holds many counts of this clone. The chain recombines TRBV5-1 with TRBJ1-1; 7 bases fit TRBD1. Losses at the gene ends were 4 bases for V and 1 base for J; bases not matched to a gene: 10. The germline V gene has CDR1 SGHRS and CDR2 YFSETQ. The CDR3 contains 16 residues. The CDR3, as DNA: TGCGCCAGCAGCCCCGATACAGGGGCCGCGAACACTGAAGCTTTCTTT. It codes for CASSPDTGAANTEAFF.

The rearrangement joins TRBV7-2 to TRBJ1-2, with D hard to call. The germline gives CDR1 SGHTA, CDR2 FQGNSA. This CDR3 region has 13 residues. Trimming left V 4 bases short and J 4 bases short, with 10 bases between. CDR3 sequence reads: CASSWALSYGYTF. The CDR3 nucleotides read TGTGCCAGCAGCTGGGCCCTCTCCTATGGCTACACCTTC.

On this clone itself: A clone one base away is much larger, so this may be a read error. The chain couples TRBV9 to TRBJ2-1; D is perhaps TRBD2 (5 bases). Germline V CDR1 and CDR2: SGDLS, YYNGEE. The CDR3 covers 15 residues. Trimming cost V 3 bases and J 2 bases, with 12 bases left between them. CDR3 loop: CASSAERRAYNEQFF. Here the CDR3 DNA reads TGTGCCAGCAGCGCCGAGCGGAGAGCCTACAATGAGCAGTTCTTC.

The J gene is TRBJ1-5, the V gene TRBV7-2; D unclear. The CDR3 runs 14 residues. V dropped 1 base and J dropped 10 bases, with 14 bases sitting between them. Germline V gives CDR1 SGHTA, CDR2 FQGNSA. The CDR3 DNA reads TGTGCCAGCAGCTTAGACGTGGTACGACATCCCCAGCATTTT. Its translation: CASSLDVVRHPQHF.

The sample holds many counts of this clone. The chain carries TRBV20-1 and TRBJ2-7, with a weak D call TRBD2 (6 bases). CDR3 length: 11 residues. Per germline, CDR1 DFQATT and CDR2 SNEGSKA (reference sequence). V shed 1 base and J shed 9 bases, with 10 bases lying between them. In DNA, the CDR3 is TGCAGTGCTAGAGTGGGGGGATGGCAGTACTTC. Residues: CSARVGGWQYF.

This clone was seen only a few times. The chain uses TRBV5-4 and TRBJ2-5, with D unresolved. V gave up 4 bases and J gave up 1 base, with 14 bases separating them. Germline V gene sequence: CDR1 SGHNT, CDR2 YYREEE (reference sequence). There are 15 residues in the CDR3. The CDR3 reads CASSQTGQSQETQYF. The DNA for the CDR3 is TGTGCCAGCAGCCAAACGGGTCAAAGCCAAGAGACCCAGTACTTC.

With regard to this clone: One end of the junction does not line up with germline, which may come from a read error. The gene calls are TRBV7-7 and TRBJ2-1; possible D gene TRBD1, 6 bases. Germline CDR1 is SSHAT and CDR2 is FNYEAQ (reference sequence). The CDR3 spans 13 residues. The chain's CDR3 is CASTQGLDNEQFF. The CDR3 DNA reads as TGTGCTAGCACGCAGGGGCTTGACAATGAACAGTTCTTC. The full variable domain, completed using reference TRBV7-7 and TRBJ2-1, is GAGVSQSPRYKVTKRGQDVTLRCDPISSHATLYWYQQALGQGPEFLTYFNYEAQPDKSGLPSDRFSAERPEGSISTLTIQRTEQRDSAMYRCASTQGLDNEQFFGPGTRLTVL.

This clone was seen only a few times. The chain uses TRBV20-1 and TRBJ1-1; a weak D match, TRBD1 (5 bases). The CDR3 loop spans 13 amino acids. The germline V gene has CDR1 DFQATT and CDR2 SNEGSKA (reference sequence). V lost 4 bases and J 7 bases, leaving 16 bases between the germline ends. The CDR3 sequence is CSATGLLGGEAFF. As DNA, the CDR3 is TGCAGTGCTACCGGACTTCTCGGGGGTGAAGCTTTCTTT.

This clone has just one count. This chain connects TRBV12-3 or TRBV12-4 to TRBJ1-2, with TRBD1 identical over 8 bases. There are 14 residues in the CDR3. J gave up 10 bases and V 5 bases, and 12 bases lay outside the gene matches. CDR3 loop: CASSPGQGAHVYTF. CDR3 sequence (DNA): TGTGCCAGCAGTCCGGGCCAGGGGGCTCATGTCTACACCTTC.

Many counts were recorded for this clone. The V gene is TRBV6-4, the J gene TRBJ2-1, with 16 bases matching TRBD2. Unmatched junction bases numbered 4, after V lost 3 bases and J lost 8 bases. The CDR3 spans 16 residues. The germline V gene has CDR1 MRHNA and CDR2 SNTAGT. The CDR3 DNA reads as TGTGCCAGCAGTGAAACCGGGACTAGCGGGAGGGATGAGCAGTTCTTC. Protein product: CASSETGTSGRDEQFF.

This clone was counted at least ten times. This clone may be a read error of a much larger clone one base away. The chain employs TRBV6-1 and TRBJ2-3, with D unresolved. Germline lookup yields CDR1 MNHNS and CDR2 SASEGT. The CDR3 runs to 15 residues. Written as DNA, the CDR3 is TGTGCCGGCAGAGTCAGTCTTGAAGCCACAGATACGCAGTATTTT. Protein: CAGRVSLEATDTQYF.

This clone was picked up many times. V gene TRBV5-1 combines with J gene TRBJ2-1, with 9 nucleotides matching TRBD2. Losses at the gene ends were 1 base for V and 7 bases for J; bases not matched to a gene: 6. Germline CDR1 SGHRS, CDR2 YFSETQ. This CDR3 contains 15 residues. The CDR3 loop reads CASSLRAGGQNEQFF. The CDR3 region has the DNA TGCGCCAGCAGCTTGCGGGCGGGAGGGCAGAATGAGCAGTTCTTC.

This clone was seen at least ten times. V and J are TRBV6-1 and TRBJ1-1; D not resolved. This CDR3 comprises 12 residues. V shed 7 bases and J shed 1 base, with 7 bases lying between them. CDR1 MNHNS and CDR2 SASEGT come from the germline V gene. In DNA form, the CDR3 reads TGTGCCAGCATTGCAAAGAACACTGAAGCTTTCTTT. Translation: CASIAKNTEAFF.

Ten or more counts support this clone. This chain joins TRBV6-4 and TRBJ2-1; 9 positions agree with TRBD1. CDR1 and CDR2 from the germline V gene are MRHNA and SNTAGT. The V gene end was trimmed by 3 bases and the J gene end by 6 bases; junction bases not matched to a gene: 9. There are 16 residues in the CDR3. CDR3: CASSDTGTGTSNEQFF. The CDR3 DNA reads TGTGCCAGCAGTGATACCGGGACAGGGACCTCCAATGAGCAGTTCTTC.

Ten or more counts support this clone. The chain employs TRBV11-2 and TRBJ2-5; D may match TRBD1 or TRBD2 (6 bases each). Trimming left V 3 bases short and J 5 bases short, with 13 bases between. The CDR3 has 14 amino acids. CDR1 is SGHAT and CDR2 is FQNNGV in the germline V gene. The CDR3 is CASSLRGGWETQYF. The CDR3 bases are TGTGCCAGCAGCTTGAGAGGGGGGTGGGAGACCCAGTACTTC.

V is TRBV28 and J is TRBJ1-6; a possible D gene is TRBD1 (5 bases). Per germline, CDR1 MDHEN and CDR2 SYDVKM. The CDR3 consists of 16 residues. The CDR3 DNA follows: TGTGCGAACAGTTTATACATGGGGCTGTATAATTCACCCCTCCACTTT. It is translated as CANSLYMGLYNSPLHF.

This clone was detected only once. At one end, the junction sequence differs from germline, possibly due to a read error. The genes are TRBV4-1 and TRBJ2-7; D is possibly TRBD1 (6 bases). Germline CDR1 reads MGHRA; CDR2 reads YSYEKL. The CDR3 spans 15 residues. CDR3 sequence reads: CASIQGPGASYEQYF. The DNA for the CDR3 is TGCGCCAGCATCCAAGGTCCAGGGGCCTCGTACGAGCAGTACTTC.

The chain joins TRBV30 to TRBJ2-7; 12 positions agree with TRBD1. V lost 0 bases to trimming and J lost 7 bases; unmatched junction nucleotides: 7. The CDR3 consists of 15 residues. The V gene's germline CDR1 is GTSNPN and CDR2 SVGIG (reference sequence). The CDR3: CAWSVLGTGGREQYF. The CDR3 DNA follows: TGTGCCTGGAGTGTACTGGGGACAGGGGGCCGGGAGCAGTACTTC. Full variable domain (outside the CDR3, taken from reference TRBV30 and TRBJ2-7): SQTIHQWPATLVQPVGSPLSLECTVEGTSNPNLYWYRQAAGRGLQLLFYSVGIGQISSEVPQNLSASRPQDRQFILSSKKLLLSDSGFYLCAWSVLGTGGREQYFGPGTRLTVT.